The 20 T cell receptor beta chains reported below all come from one sample, sequenced in a study of T cell responses to AZD1222 COVID-19 vaccine. Assay: immunoSEQ multiplex PCR; the TCRdb copy retains only in-frame clones and omits some. Of around 190,000 clones listed, approximately 92% are singletons. The sequencing used peripheral blood, collected on day 0 of AZD1222 vaccination. All receptors come from an adult in good health.

The chain joins TRBV7-9 to TRBJ1-6; 8 bases are shared with TRBD1. CDR3 length equals 13 residues. Unmatched junction bases numbered 5, after V lost 4 bases and J lost 12 bases. CDR1 is SEHNR, CDR2 FQNEAQ, per germline (reference sequence). CDR3 in amino acids: CASSSLTGEPLHF. CDR3 DNA: TGTGCCAGCAGCTCCTTGACAGGGGAACCCCTCCACTTT.

On this clone itself: Other DNA sequences within the sample encode an identical CDR3. The chain has TRBV2 and TRBJ1-2, with D possibly being TRBD1 (5 bases). There are 12 residues in the CDR3. Per germline, CDR1 SNHLY and CDR2 FYNNEI. The V end was cut by 5 bases, the J end by 2 bases, with 6 bases between. The CDR3, as DNA: TGTGCCAGCAGTCCAGGGAACTATGGCTACACCTTC. This translates into CASSPGNYGYTF. Based on the CDR3 plus reference TRBV2 and TRBJ1-2, the full variable domain is EPEVTQTPSHQVTQMGQEVILRCVPISNHLYFYWYRQILGQKVEFLVSFYNNEISEKSEIFDDQFSVERPDGSNFTLKIRSTKLEDSAMYFCASSPGNYGYTFGSGTRLTVV.

CDR3 residues: CATSRGVNSPLHF. In DNA form, the CDR3 reads TGTGCCACCAGCAGGGGGGTTAATTCACCCCTCCACTTT. This chain uses TRBV15 with TRBJ1-6, with D perhaps matching TRBD1 (5 bases). The CDR3 covers 13 residues. CDR1 and CDR2 (germline): LNHNV, YYDKDF (reference sequence). Deletions cut 3 bases from V and 6 bases from J, with 6 bases between.

The V call is TRBV5-1, the J call TRBJ2-5, with D uncertain. Germline-derived CDR1 and CDR2 are SGHRS and YFSETQ. This CDR3 is 14 amino acids long. The V gene lost 0 bases and the J gene lost 2 bases, with 8 bases spanning the gap. As DNA, the CDR3 is TGCGCCAGCAGCTTGGACGGGTTACAAGAGACCCAGTACTTC. Its protein is CASSLDGLQETQYF.

The chain links TRBV28 to TRBJ1-3; the D gene is possibly TRBD1 (5 bases). The CDR3 is 16 amino acids. The V gene's germline CDR1 is MDHEN and CDR2 SYDVKM. Deletions cut 6 bases from V and 0 bases from J, with 15 bases between. CDR3 sequence (DNA): TGTGCCAGCAGCGAACAGGACCGCATCTCTGGAAACACCATATATTTT. It translates to CASSEQDRISGNTIYF. Filled out from reference TRBV28 and TRBJ1-3, the complete variable domain reads DVKVTQSSRYLVKRTGEKVFLECVQDMDHENMFWYRQDPGLGLRLIYFSYDVKMKEKGDIPEGYSVSREKKERFSLILESASTNQTSMYLCASSEQDRISGNTIYFGEGSWLTVV.

V is TRBV6-5 and J is TRBJ1-5, with no clear D. CDR3 length equals 14 residues. In germline, CDR1 is MNHEY, CDR2 SVGAGI. Trimming removed 10 bases at V and 0 bases at J, with 13 bases between. The CDR3 spells CATRRGGSNQPQHF. The CDR3, as DNA: TGTGCCACGCGGCGAGGTGGTAGCAATCAGCCCCAGCATTTT.

The genes are TRBV4-2 and TRBJ2-4, with 8 bases matching TRBD2. Germline trimming cut 2 bases from V and 7 bases from J; bases unmatched to any gene: 19. The length of the CDR3 is 19 residues. Germline CDR1 is LGHNA and CDR2 is YNFKEQ. CDR3 residues: CASSQMGPAGETPENIQYF. In nucleotides, the CDR3 is TGTGCCAGCAGCCAAATGGGGCCAGCGGGGGAAACCCCAGAGAACATTCAGTACTTC.

The gene calls are TRBV9 and TRBJ1-1; D is unresolved. The V end lost 3 bases, the J end lost 2 bases, and 14 bases lay between the germline ends. There are 15 residues in the CDR3. Looked up from germline, CDR1 is SGDLS and CDR2 is YYNGEE. For the CDR3, the DNA is TGTGCCAGCAGCGCCCTAGGAGGGCCTAACACTGAAGCTTTCTTT. Protein sequence: CASSALGGPNTEAFF.

The chain couples TRBV10-3 to TRBJ2-2; the D gene could be TRBD1 or TRBD2 (5 bases each). The CDR3 runs to 19 residues. Germline V gene lookup returns CDR1 ENHRY and CDR2 SYGVKD. V was clipped by 5 bases and J by 4 bases, with 26 bases between them. CDR3 sequence (DNA): TGTGCCATCAGTACACCGGGACCCAAGAGGTCAGGAAGCACCGGGGAGCTGTTTTTT. This codes for CAISTPGPKRSGSTGELFF.

The chain recombines TRBV10-3 with TRBJ1-1; no clear D gene. CDR3 length equals 13 residues. Germline-derived CDR1 and CDR2 are ENHRY and SYGVKD. V dropped 7 bases and J dropped 6 bases, with 15 bases sitting between them. DNA of the CDR3: TGTGCCATCACTAACACGAAAGTCGCTGAAGCTTTCTTT. This codes for CAITNTKVAEAFF.

This chain joins TRBV7-7 and TRBJ2-7; D is ambiguous. CDR1 and CDR2 from the germline V gene are SSHAT and FNYEAQ (reference sequence). V was trimmed by 5 bases and J by 2 bases, leaving 10 bases between them. CDR3 length: 13 amino acids. The CDR3 protein is CASSHDITYEQYF. As DNA, the CDR3 is TGTGCCAGCAGCCACGACATTACCTACGAGCAGTACTTC. The full variable domain, completed using reference TRBV7-7 and TRBJ2-7, is GAGVSQSPRYKVTKRGQDVTLRCDPISSHATLYWYQQALGQGPEFLTYFNYEAQPDKSGLPSDRFSAERPEGSISTLTIQRTEQRDSAMYRCASSHDITYEQYFGPGTRLTVT.

The chain links TRBV28 to TRBJ1-6; D unclear. The V gene's germline CDR1 is MDHEN and CDR2 SYDVKM. The CDR3 consists of 14 residues. The V end lost 10 bases, the J end lost 7 bases, and 17 bases lay between the germline ends. The DNA of the CDR3 is TGTGCCATTTCGGAACTAGTTGGAAATTCACCCCTCCACTTT. Amino acid sequence: CAISELVGNSPLHF.

This chain uses TRBV30 with TRBJ2-5; 12 positions agree with TRBD2. The length of the CDR3 is 12 residues. CDR1 is GTSNPN and CDR2 is SVGIG in the germline V gene (reference sequence). V trimming: 7 bases; J trimming: 5 bases; junction bases outside the gene matches: 2. The DNA of the CDR3 is TGTGCCTACGGGACTAGCGGGGAGACCCAGTACTTC. It is translated as CAYGTSGETQYF.

V and J are TRBV5-5 and TRBJ1-3, with a possible D match to TRBD1 (5 bases). This CDR3 has 17 amino acids. Trimming stripped 4 bases from V and 3 bases from J, with 20 bases between. Germline V gives CDR1 SGHKS, CDR2 YYEKEE (reference sequence). The CDR3 DNA sequence: TGTGCCAGCAGCAACACCGGCGGGTCCAGGGATGGAAACACCATATATTTT. This translates into CASSNTGGSRDGNTIYF.

The chain joins TRBV5-1 to TRBJ2-7; D is possibly TRBD1 (5 bases). V was pared by 4 bases and J by 1 base, with 9 bases between. This CDR3 contains 13 residues. CDR1 is SGHRS, CDR2 YFSETQ, per germline. The CDR3 region is CASSPRVSYEQYF. Written as DNA, the CDR3 is TGCGCCAGCAGCCCCAGGGTTTCCTACGAGCAGTACTTC.

The gene calls are TRBV6-2 or TRBV6-3 and TRBJ2-2, with TRBD2 as a possible D gene (5 bases). The V end was cut by 0 bases, the J end by 4 bases, with 6 bases between. The germline gives CDR1 MNHEY, CDR2 SVGEGT. The CDR3 has 14 residues. CDR3 region: CASSYSGSTGELFF. As DNA, the CDR3 is TGTGCCAGCAGTTACTCGGGGAGCACCGGGGAGCTGTTTTTT.

V usage is TRBV14 and J usage is TRBJ1-1; no definite D call. CDR3 length: 13 residues. The V gene's germline CDR1 is SGHDN and CDR2 FVKESK. Trimming left V 3 bases short and J 1 base short, with 6 bases between. Written as DNA, the CDR3 is TGTGCCAGCAGCCAGGCGCCGAACACTGAAGCTTTCTTT. Translated: CASSQAPNTEAFF.

V usage is TRBV5-1 and J usage is TRBJ1-1; D unclear. The V and J ends lost 1 base and 0 bases respectively, with 16 bases between them. This CDR3 has 17 residues. Germline V lookup: CDR1 SGHRS, CDR2 YFSETQ. The CDR3 protein is CASSLQKVGNMNTEAFF. The CDR3 DNA sequence: TGCGCCAGCAGCTTGCAGAAGGTGGGGAACATGAACACTGAAGCTTTCTTT.

The gene calls are TRBV4-2 and TRBJ1-1, with D perhaps matching TRBD1 (5 bases). V dropped 0 bases and J dropped 11 bases, with 16 bases sitting between them. Germline lookup yields CDR1 LGHNA and CDR2 YNFKEQ. The CDR3 runs 14 residues. Here the CDR3 reads CASSQDQGTLAAFF. In nucleotides, the CDR3 is TGTGCCAGCAGCCAAGATCAAGGGACGCTGGCGGCTTTCTTT.

V gene TRBV6-2 or TRBV6-3 combines with J gene TRBJ1-5, with D uncertain. V lost 4 bases and J lost 0, with 4 bases in between. The V gene's germline CDR1 is MNHEY and CDR2 SVGEGT. CDR3 size: 13 residues. The CDR3 region is CASSSLSNQPQHF. The CDR3 region has the DNA TGTGCCAGCAGTTCGCTTAGCAATCAGCCCCAGCATTTT.